This T cell receptor (beta chain) derives from a study of blood T cells in healthy people across ages. The germline V gene encodes CDR1 DFQATT and CDR2 SNEGSKA (reference sequence). The V segment lost 1 base and the J segment 3 bases; nucleotides outside the gene matches: 9. The CDR3 loop spans 18 amino acids. Then a second PCR, running about 6 to 11 cycles, was carried out with a sample-barcoded 5' primer and a J-beta primer mix. TCRdb ran MiXCR on the 5' RACE reads and lists one entry per CDR3 protein. Among just under 750,000 distinct CDR3 sequences listed, 20% to 25% were seen once. This receptor was taken from a man between 70 and 80 years old in good health. Sequenced input: blood. V and J are TRBV20-1 and TRBJ2-3; 14 bases map to TRBD2. The DNA of the CDR3 is TGCAGTGCTAGAGGAGGGACTAGCGGGAGCATAATAACAGATACGCAGTATTTT. Its translation: CSARGGTSGSIITDTQYF.